Presented here are 29 T cell receptor beta chains from one specimen sequenced in a study of T cells in Graves' hyperthyroidism and ophthalmopathy. Amplification of TCR beta CDR3 regions was performed using RNA transcripts as template. The TCR CDR3 was amplified in a first-round RT-PCR using the HTBI primer set. MiXCR, applied by TCRdb to the multiplex PCR reads, yields one record per CDR3 protein. The sample yields 400,000 to 450,000 distinct CDR3 sequences, roughly 14% seen once. The sample was blood. The receptors shown here come from a man younger than 35 with Graves' ophthalmopathy.

Concerning this clonotype itself: Since a much larger clone is just one base distant, this may be a read error. The chain couples TRBV14 to TRBJ2-1, with D unclear. There are 14 residues in the CDR3. Germline V gene data show CDR1 as SGHDN and CDR2 as FVKESK. CDR3 amino acids: CAGSQVLSYNEQFF. CDR3 DNA: TGTGCCGGCAGCCAAGTTTTAAGTTACAATGAGCAGTTCTTC.

V gene TRBV29-1 combines with J gene TRBJ1-4; D is uncertain. The CDR3 is 11 residues long. CDR1 and CDR2 from the germline V gene are SQVTM and ANQGSEA. The germline V and J ends were trimmed by 0 bases and 8 bases, with 4 bases remaining between them. The CDR3 bases are TGCAGCGTTGAAGATGTGGAAAAACTGTTTTTT. This gives the protein CSVEDVEKLFF.

There are many counts of this clonotype. This sequence joins TRBV5-1 and TRBJ2-7; 8 positions match TRBD2. V was pared by 0 bases and J by 6 bases, with 20 bases of the junction left unmatched. The CDR3 contains 19 residues. Germline values: CDR1 SGHRS, CDR2 YFSETQ. The CDR3 loop reads CASSLAMVAGRTISREQYF. The DNA for the CDR3 is TGCGCCAGCAGCTTGGCCATGGTAGCGGGGAGAACTATCAGCCGCGAGCAGTACTTC.

This clonotype was counted ten times or more. This chain connects TRBV7-2 to TRBJ1-2; a weak D match, TRBD1 (6 bases). This CDR3 has 14 residues. Germline lookup yields CDR1 SGHTA and CDR2 FQGNSA. Trimming pared 4 bases from V and 8 bases from J, leaving 17 bases between. Here the CDR3 reads CASSSRTGAKGYTF. CDR3 nucleotide sequence: TGTGCCAGCAGCTCACGAACGGGGGCGAAAGGCTACACCTTC.

CDR3 sequence (DNA): TGTGCCAGCAGTTACTCGGGACAGGGATTGGGTCAGCCCCAGCATTTT. It codes for CASSYSGQGLGQPQHF. V and J are TRBV6-5 and TRBJ1-5, with 9 nucleotides matching TRBD1. With V trimmed by 0 bases and J by 6 bases, 6 bases remained unmatched. The CDR3 loop spans 16 amino acids. CDR1 and CDR2 (germline): MNHEY, SVGAGI.

This rearrangement joins TRBV7-2 to TRBJ1-2; D is undetermined. The V gene lost 4 bases and the J gene lost 1 base, with 13 bases spanning the gap. The CDR3 loop spans 15 amino acids. Germline CDR1 SGHTA, CDR2 FQGNSA. The CDR3 loop reads CASSSFRAVNYGYTF. CDR3 nucleotides: TGTGCCAGCAGCTCCTTCCGGGCCGTTAACTATGGCTACACCTTC.

This clonotype was seen ten or more times. The chain combines TRBV2 with TRBJ2-5; no clear D. Trimming shortened V by 6 bases and J by 4 bases, and 9 bases separated the two germline ends. Germline assignment: CDR1 SNHLY and CDR2 FYNNEI. The CDR3 runs 12 residues. This CDR3 reads CASRVEVETQYF. The DNA of the CDR3 is TGTGCCAGCAGGGTAGAAGTAGAGACCCAGTACTTC.

This clonotype was found many times. The chain joins TRBV9 to TRBJ2-7, with D perhaps TRBD1 or TRBD2 (5 bases each). Trimming pared 4 bases from V and 0 bases from J, leaving 14 bases between. The CDR3 totals 15 residues. From germline, CDR1 is SGDLS and CDR2 YYNGEE. CDR3 loop: CASSPGPRSSYEQYF. The CDR3 coding sequence is TGTGCCAGCAGCCCGGGACCCCGCAGCTCCTACGAGCAGTACTTC.

There are many counts of this clonotype. The chain employs TRBV5-1 and TRBJ1-1; possibly TRBD1 for D (6 bases). The V and J ends lost 1 base and 3 bases respectively, with 13 bases between them. The CDR3 is made up of 15 amino acids. The V gene's germline CDR1 is SGHRS and CDR2 YFSETQ. CDR3 sequence reads: CASSLTGPKDTEAFF. DNA for the CDR3: TGCGCCAGCAGCTTGACAGGGCCTAAGGACACTGAAGCTTTCTTT.

This clonotype came up many times. The chain recombines TRBV11-2 with TRBJ2-3; D perhaps matches TRBD1 (5 bases). Germline lookup yields CDR1 SGHAT and CDR2 FQNNGV. This CDR3 region has 16 residues. V was pared by 0 bases and J by 4 bases, with 14 bases between. The CDR3 reads CASSLDQGRVADTQYF. The CDR3 DNA is TGTGCCAGCAGCTTAGATCAGGGCAGGGTCGCAGATACGCAGTATTTT.

This clonotype was seen just once. Sequence at one end of the junction differs from germline and may be a read error. The chain couples TRBV5-1 to TRBJ2-3, with D possibly matching TRBD2 (5 bases). The CDR3 length is 14 residues. Germline V gene data show CDR1 as SGHRS and CDR2 as YFSETQ. This chain's CDR3 is CASRPGLVTDTQYF. CDR3 coding DNA: TGTGCCAGCAGACCTGGACTCGTAACAGATACGCAGTATTTT.

The rearrangement joins TRBV11-2 to TRBJ2-7; tentatively, D is TRBD1 (6 bases). Deletions cut 1 base from V and 7 bases from J, with 26 bases between. CDR3 length equals 18 residues. Germline CDR1 and CDR2: SGHAT and FQNNGV. The CDR3 sequence: CASSLGSGWTVHVREQYF. In nucleotides, the CDR3 is TGTGCCAGCAGCTTAGGATCGGGTTGGACAGTGCACGTGCGTGAGCAGTACTTC.

This rearrangement joins TRBV25-1 to TRBJ1-2; possible D gene TRBD1, 5 bases. Germline V CDR1 and CDR2: MGHDK, SYGVNS. This CDR3 region has 14 residues. The germline V and J ends were trimmed by 5 bases and 10 bases, with 20 bases remaining between them. CDR3 sequence: CASSKLGYQGIYTF. In DNA form, the CDR3 reads TGTGCCAGCAGTAAATTGGGGTACCAGGGAATCTACACCTTC.

The table lists this clonotype with many counts. The rearrangement links TRBV5-6 to TRBJ2-3, with D possibly matching TRBD2 (6 bases). CDR3 length: 15 amino acids. Germline CDR1 and CDR2: SGHDT and YYEEEE. V was pared by 2 bases and J by 1 base, with 11 bases between. CDR3 loop: CASSLGSGRTDTQYF. The CDR3 bases are TGTGCCAGCAGCTTAGGTAGCGGTCGCACAGATACGCAGTATTTT.

Ten or more counts support this clonotype. The V call is TRBV27, the J call TRBJ2-5; 16 positions agree with TRBD2. Germline CDR1 and CDR2: MNHEY and SMNVEV (reference sequence). This CDR3 contains 16 residues. V dropped 5 bases and J dropped 4; count of bases not matched to a gene: 4. The CDR3 DNA follows: TGTGCCAGCAGTGGGGGGACTAGCGGGGGGGCAGAGACCCAGTACTTC. Translated: CASSGGTSGGAETQYF.

Many counts were recorded for this clonotype. The chain recombines TRBV7-4 with TRBJ1-5; 8 positions match TRBD1. CDR1 and CDR2 from the germline V gene are SGHVT and SQSDAQ. This CDR3 comprises 18 residues. V gave up 1 base and J gave up 1 base; unmatched junction bases: 9. Here the CDR3 DNA reads TGTGCCAGCAGCTTAGGGACAGGGCGATATTCGAGCAATCAGCCCCAGCATTTT. Translation: CASSLGTGRYSSNQPQHF.

This clonotype was seen many times. The V call is TRBV20-1, the J call TRBJ2-3; D is possibly TRBD2 (6 bases). The CDR3 has 14 amino acids. Per germline, CDR1 DFQATT and CDR2 SNEGSKA (reference sequence). V shed 6 bases and J shed 2 bases, with 15 bases lying between them. The CDR3 protein is CSALHGGPTDTQYF. CDR3 sequence (DNA): TGCAGTGCCCTCCACGGGGGACCCACAGATACGCAGTATTTT.

The J gene is TRBJ2-7, the V gene TRBV7-8; 10 nucleotides align to TRBD2. The CDR3 is 16 residues long. Germline V gene data show CDR1 as SGHVS and CDR2 as FQNEAQ. The V segment lost 2 bases and the J segment 2 bases; nucleotides outside the gene matches: 6. Here the CDR3 DNA reads TGTGCCAGCAGCTTACGGACTAGCGGAAGCCCCTACGAGCAGTACTTC. Translation gives CASSLRTSGSPYEQYF.

In its sample, this clonotype was seen many times. This chain uses TRBV5-1 with TRBJ1-2; maybe TRBD1 (6 bases). Trimming shortened V by 2 bases and J by 2 bases, and 10 bases separated the two germline ends. The V gene's germline CDR1 is SGHRS and CDR2 YFSETQ. CDR3 length: 14 amino acids. DNA of the CDR3: TGCGCCAGCAGCTTAGGGGACACCAACTATGGCTACACCTTC. Translation gives CASSLGDTNYGYTF. Looking up the rest from reference TRBV5-1 and TRBJ1-2 gives the full variable domain: KAGVTQTPRYLIKTRGQQVTLSCSPISGHRSVSWYQQTPGQGLQFLFEYFSETQRNKGNFPGRFSGRQFSNSRSEMNVSTLELGDSALYLCASSLGDTNYGYTFGSGTRLTVV.

The table lists this clonotype with many counts. This rearrangement joins TRBV29-1 to TRBJ2-7, with 7 bases matching TRBD1. J lost 5 bases, V lost 0 bases, and 10 bases had no gene match. In germline, CDR1 is SQVTM, CDR2 ANQGSEA. The CDR3 contains 15 residues. The CDR3 DNA is TGCAGCGTTGAAGATAGGGCAGGGGGAAAGGACGAGCAGTACTTC. Protein sequence: CSVEDRAGGKDEQYF.

This clonotype has just a few counts. The J gene is TRBJ2-4, the V gene TRBV11-2; perhaps TRBD1 as D (6 bases). The CDR3 is made up of 17 amino acids. Germline CDR1 reads SGHAT; CDR2 reads FQNNGV. Trimming stripped 1 base from V and 1 base from J, with 14 bases between. CDR3 nucleotide sequence: TGTGCCAGCAGCTTAGTGAAGGGCCAGGGGGCCAAAAACATTCAGTACTTC. Amino acid sequence: CASSLVKGQGAKNIQYF.

In its sample, this clonotype was seen many times. The chain carries TRBV5-1 and TRBJ2-4; the D call may be TRBD1 or TRBD2 (5 bases each). This CDR3 is built from 14 residues. Germline V gene lookup returns CDR1 SGHRS and CDR2 YFSETQ. V was cut by 0 bases and J by 8 bases, with 12 bases left in between. CDR3 sequence (DNA): TGCGCCAGCAGCTTGGATCTGGGGCGGGACATTCAGTACTTC. Translating it yields CASSLDLGRDIQYF.

The rearrangement joins TRBV7-9 to TRBJ1-2, with D unresolved. CDR3 length: 13 amino acids. The V end lost 7 bases, the J end lost 4 bases, and 13 bases lay between the germline ends. Germline loops: CDR1 SEHNR, CDR2 FQNEAQ (reference sequence). CDR3 coding DNA: TGTGCCAGCACCTCCGCGGCCGGCTATGGCTACACCTTC. Residues: CASTSAAGYGYTF. The full variable domain, its missing parts supplied by reference TRBV7-9 and TRBJ1-2, is DTGVSQNPRHKITKRGQNVTFRCDPISEHNRLYWYRQTLGQGPEFLTYFQNEAQLEKSRLLSDRFSAERPKGSFSTLEIQRTEQGDSAMYLCASTSAAGYGYTFGSGTRLTVV.

This clonotype was seen at least ten times. The chain has TRBV2 and TRBJ2-7; TRBD2 is a possible D gene (6 bases). The V end was cut by 4 bases, the J end by 7 bases, with 11 bases between. Germline loops: CDR1 SNHLY, CDR2 FYNNEI. The CDR3 totals 12 residues. For the CDR3, the DNA is TGTGCCAGCAGTGGGATGCGGGGAGAGCAGTACTTC. This gives the protein CASSGMRGEQYF. The full variable domain, rest sourced from reference TRBV2 and TRBJ2-7, is EPEVTQTPSHQVTQMGQEVILRCVPISNHLYFYWYRQILGQKVEFLVSFYNNEISEKSEIFDDQFSVERPDGSNFTLKIRSTKLEDSAMYFCASSGMRGEQYFGPGTRLTVT.

In the case of this clonotype: A much larger clone differs from this one at a single base, so this may be a read error. The chain has TRBV12-3 or TRBV12-4 and TRBJ1-4, with D possibly matching TRBD1 (5 bases). CDR3 length: 15 amino acids. The CDR3 region is CASTSGGRANEELFF. The DNA for the CDR3 is TGTGCCAGCACTTCCGGGGGGAGGGCTAATGAAGAACTGTTTTTT.

This clonotype was seen repeatedly, ten times or more. This sequence joins TRBV7-2 and TRBJ2-1, with D tentatively TRBD1 or TRBD2 (7 bases each). This CDR3 region has 15 residues. Germline CDR1 SGHTA, CDR2 FQGNSA. The germline V and J ends were trimmed by 2 bases and 4 bases, with 12 bases remaining between them. The CDR3 reads CASSLSGTAYNEQFF. The CDR3 DNA follows: TGTGCCAGCAGCTTAAGCGGGACAGCTTACAATGAGCAGTTCTTC.

This clonotype was found a few times. The V call is TRBV7-3, the J call TRBJ2-1, with D uncertain. Trimming left V 2 bases short and J 7 bases short, with 6 bases between. The germline CDR1 and CDR2 sequences are SGHTA and FQGTGA. The CDR3 consists of 12 residues. Written as DNA, the CDR3 is TGTGCCAGCAGCTTATCCCGAAATGAGCAGTTCTTC. It encodes CASSLSRNEQFF. Together with reference TRBV7-3 and TRBJ2-1, the CDR3 gives the full variable domain: GAGVSQTPSNKVTEKGKYVELRCDPISGHTALYWYRQSLGQGPEFLIYFQGTGAADDSGLPNDRFFAVRPEGSVSTLKIQRTERGDSAVYLCASSLSRNEQFFGPGTRLTVL.

This clonotype has ten or more counts. The genes are TRBV3-1 and TRBJ2-3; TRBD1 agrees at 7 bases. The trim removed 4 bases at V and 2 bases at J, leaving 12 bases unmatched. CDR1 LGHDT and CDR2 YNNKEL come from the germline V gene (reference sequence). CDR3 length: 17 amino acids. CDR3: CASSPLFGQAVTDTQYF. In DNA, the CDR3 is TGTGCCAGCAGCCCACTTTTTGGACAGGCAGTCACAGATACGCAGTATTTT.

The rearrangement uses TRBV4-1 and TRBJ2-3; 14 bases agree with TRBD2. Germline assignment: CDR1 MGHRA and CDR2 YSYEKL. The junction had 16 bases not matched to a gene; V was cut back by 0 bases and J by 2 bases. This CDR3 is built from 22 residues. This chain's CDR3 is CASSQDWGLGLAGGGTTDTQYF. The CDR3 DNA reads as TGCGCCAGCAGCCAAGATTGGGGCCTTGGACTAGCGGGGGGAGGGACCACAGATACGCAGTATTTT.